The T cell receptor (beta chain) described here comes from a study of cytomegalovirus exposure and HLA in healthy donors (dated by TCRdb to the late 2010s). Study-level background: An earlier analysis of fewer than 750 of the donors reported under 300 Gb of sequence data and approximately 120 million unique TCR beta sequences obtained from about 170 million T cells. Among the approximately 430 genotyped donors, approximately 81% belonged to the genetic ancestry cluster associated with self-reported Caucasian donors. In a later analysis, previously published TCR beta repertoires from more than 500 donors were re-analyzed and high-resolution HLA genotyping was added so that TCR occurrence patterns could be studied. Donor age, sex, ethnicity and CMV serostatus were collected together with the repertoire data. On average, about 200,000 unique TCR beta nucleotide sequences were sequenced per donor among 398 genotyped donors of the cohort, with roughly 18% of those sequences being non-productive. The T cell repertoires of 666 subjects were profiled by immunosequencing and related to cytomegalovirus serostatus. Typing coverage varied by locus: 629-630 donors for A, B, C, DRB1 and DQB1; 500 to 550 for DQA1; around 610 for DPA1; around 450 for DPB1. A separate validation cohort of approximately 120 different subjects was used in addition to the 666-subject first cohort. Both class I and class II loci were covered by HLA typing, at four-digit resolution. All discovery cohort repertoires had been generated using a single sequencing platform. The study was designed to test whether signatures of past pathogen exposure could be identified by cataloging public T cell receptors. A later genetic analysis took genome-wide SNP genotypes for about 65% of the 666 donors and used that subset as a discovery cohort. High-throughput TCR immunosequencing, statistical association of individual TCRs with disease status, and machine learning were combined to predict cytomegalovirus infection status. An early release covering roughly 640 HLA-typed donors comprised roughly 300 gigabases of sequencing data and approximately 85 million unique TCR sequences. Roughly 5 DR-DQ haplotypes were handled as single units for association and clustering, since linkage in the cohort was strong. Rather than drawing on any new phenotypic data, the later analysis identified candidate immune exposures from TCR beta sequences and the way those sequences occurred across donors. An earlier analysis of 587 of the donors used high-throughput TCR beta sequencing to judge whether each TCR beta V gene segment behaved as functional or pseudogenic. The paper's findings and limits, for the study overall: In a later genetic analysis, a missense DCLRE1C variant was associated with V-gene and J-gene trimming of TCR beta chains, and the association was replicated in an independent cohort. When HLA alleles, especially DR and DQ, strongly co-occurred, attributing TCR associations to individual alleles was difficult. At a false discovery rate of 0.05, a later analysis linked 15,000 to 20,000 TCR beta sequences to specific HLA alleles. CMV serostatus was the only immune exposure information available for the cohort. A further reported finding was that TCR beta sequences accurately predicted the HLA-A and HLA-B alleles for most subjects in the first cohort. In both the original and validation cohorts, the classifier was reported to diagnose cytomegalovirus status with high specificity and sensitivity. According to a later analysis, parvovirus B19, influenza, CMV and Epstein-Barr virus appeared linked to several top co-occurrence clusters. According to a later analysis, most CMV-associated TCR beta chains appeared to be HLA-restricted, and the HLA associations seemed to be driven largely by CMV exposure. According to a later analysis, TCR association rates differed among HLA loci, with DRB1 alleles showing the most associated TCRs and HLA-C alleles showing the fewest. In a later analysis, HLA-associated TCR beta chains were found to be more clonally expanded and to have lower generation probabilities than equally common non-associated chains. In vitro tests confirmed that a few of the cytomegalovirus-associated TCR beta chains recognize cytomegalovirus antigens. The presence/absence analyses assumed that sequencing depth was roughly uniform across donors, and that assumption may not be true. Linkage disequilibrium might explain the correlated functional status among segregating V segments, but an unknown experimental factor could not be ruled out. Only TCR beta chains were sequenced in this cohort, and the absence of alpha or paired-chain data limited detectable features. It was suggested by the authors that the approach could potentially be generalized to other disease states and immunological phenotypes. Some IMGT-functional V segments, including TRBV6-2 and TRBV6-3, could not be told apart with the 87-base-pair reads, so those segments were excluded. Across donors, most TCR sequences were observed very rarely, whereas some public TCRs were present in many individuals. Because counts were too low, 15 to 20 rarely observed V segments, including chromosome 9 orphons, were excluded from the earlier analysis of several hundred of the donors. A total of fewer than 200 TCR beta chains were listed by the study as associated with cytomegalovirus. In an earlier analysis of roughly 560 of the donors, most TCR beta V segments were observed in productive rearrangements about 87% or about 30% of the time, broadly matching IMGT annotations. According to a later genetic analysis, donors in an Asian-associated ancestry cluster had fewer N-insertions in productive TCRs than the roughly 670-donor mean. Because HLA typing was missing for some donors at each locus, association tests included only the typed subset. A cluster of highly shared sequence variants was judged likely to represent a technical artifact of the sequencing pipeline.

Regarding this clone: Its binding antigen is unknown. Base quality data are lacking; no much larger clone is found one base away.

In total, approximately 690 healthy bone marrow donors made up the cohort. All cohort members were sampled while nominally healthy, although unrecorded immune exposures were likely present. The donor tested CMV seronegative and was one of the 352 seronegative cohort members. A peripheral blood sample was collected from each donor, and TCR beta sequencing was performed on peripheral blood mononuclear cells. Genomic DNA was extracted from the blood cell samples with the Qiagen DNeasy Blood Extraction Kit. Library method: the immunoSEQ multiplex PCR assay. For the multiplex PCR, a mixture combining 60 forward primers for TCR Vbeta segments and 13 reverse primers for TCR Jbeta segments was used. A multiplex PCR assay on genomic DNA amplified the CDR3 region of rearranged TCR beta genes. The Illumina HiSeq System was used to sequence the amplified TCR beta libraries as 87-base-pair reads. In the source study's methods: In a later analysis, tens of millions of unique TCR beta chains were counted across the 500 to 700 repertoires, and around 10 million of these chains were shared by at least two donors. To remove PCR and sequencing errors, raw reads were error-corrected and collapsed into unique sequences using a nearest-neighbor algorithm that merged closely related sequences. CDR3 sequences were aligned to IMGT reference sequences to assign V, D and J gene segments. For a sequence to be retained, a match of at least six nucleotides to both a V gene segment and a J gene segment was required. Rearrangements were classified as productive when the CDR3 lacked stop codons and remained in frame with V and J, and all other rearrangements were classified as non-productive. CDR3 was defined by IMGT convention, running from the second conserved V-encoded cysteine to the conserved J-encoded phenylalanine. Sequences without an unambiguous match to a single V gene segment were excluded from the earlier analysis of about 640 of the donors. In an earlier analysis of approximately 560 of the donors, a V segment was called functional when productive rearrangements were above 56.7%, and segregating when the standard deviation between donors exceeded 5%. To diagnose cytomegalovirus status from the catalog of TCR beta chain sequences, a statistical classification framework was built. V and J gene assignment, in a later analysis, came from comparing TCR nucleotide sequences with IMGT/GENE-DB human TR gene sequences. In a later analysis, CDR3 sequences and most-parsimonious VDJ recombination scenarios were assigned using the TCRdist pipeline. A later analysis defined each TCR beta chain by its CDR3 amino acid sequence plus V-gene family, and excluded reads lacking a unique V-gene family. To address suspected cross-contamination and a sequencing artifact, a later analysis removed under 600 highly shared, low-generation-probability nucleotide sequences. In a later analysis, a clonal expansion index was calculated for each public chain from normalized within-repertoire ranks of inferred template counts. In a later analysis, generation probabilities were computed using a VDJ recombination model fitted to out-of-frame rearrangements, and the results were checked against IGoR. Hypergeometric tests were used in a later analysis to score TCR-TCR, TCR-HLA and TCR-CMV co-occurrence, with a repertoire-size bias correction applied to the TCR pairs. In a later analysis, false discovery rates were estimated by permuting HLA or CMV assignments 20 times. In a later analysis, co-occurring TCRs were grouped using DBSCAN, with TCRdist sequence similarity added in when clustering inside HLA-allele-positive subsets. For co-occurrence clustering, repertoires with fewer than 30,000 or more than 120,000 public chains were excluded, along with five repertoires with anomalous nucleotide sharing. TCRdb re-hosts the immuneACCESS table, in-frame sequences only. Its copies lack some clones; in the studies checked, an unresolved V gene accounts for under half of them, and the cause for the rest is not known. The DNA was the basis for D and trimming; V, J and clone size are from that table. Here the sample has some 160,000 clones; roughly 80% occur a single time. The top ten hold approximately 3% of the sample.

Including cysteine and phenylalanine, the CDR3 has 12 amino acids. Only CDR3 DNA remains: 36 bases, in frame from the first base. V is reduced by 3 bases and J by 4 bases, leaving a spacing of 5 bases between them. CDR1 is given as SGHTS and CDR2 as YDEGEE, both from the germline V gene. Recombination linked TRBV5-8 to TRBJ1-3, with no confidently assigned D gene. Sequenced material: PBMCs. The source of this sequence is a middle-aged woman in good health and CMV-seronegative. The CDR3 is CASSWRGNTIYF. The bases are TGTGCCAGCAGCTGGCGGGGAAACACCATATATTTT.